One T cell receptor (beta chain) is described in this entry. What it binds is not known. Making use of molecular barcodes, quantitative 5'-RACE generated TCR beta libraries. TCRdb redid the calling of the 5' RACE reads with MiXCR, one entry per CDR3 protein. The sample records some 130,000 distinct CDR3 sequences, approximately 8.4% being singletons. These data come from a study of CD8 T cells in ankylosing spondylitis. Study results and limitations: Disease-linked clones bore a CD8+ phenotype and were relatively rare in peripheral blood. Reports say disease-linked clones showed up significantly more in matched ankylosing spondylitis synovial fluid.

The CDR3 contains 16 residues. The ends were cut back, 0 bases at V and 9 bases at J, with 18 bases in the middle. From germline, CDR1 is MNHEY and CDR2 SVGAGI. Sequences were obtained from synovial fluid, either unsorted or a sorted T cell fraction (not recorded which). The chain joins TRBV6-5 to TRBJ2-1; weak D call: TRBD2 (5 bases). The clonotype was recovered from a male donor with ankylosing spondylitis. The CDR3 sequence: CASSYSPPASWVEQFF. The CDR3, as DNA: TGTGCCAGCAGTTACTCTCCTCCGGCTAGCTGGGTTGAGCAGTTCTTC.